This is a list of T cell receptor beta chains from one sample in a study of cytomegalovirus exposure and HLA in healthy donors. Sequencing used immunoSEQ multiplex PCR; TCRdb keeps in-frame clones, though not all of them. The sample has 89,000 or so clones; around 80% are singletons. The sample consisted of PBMCs. The receptors originated from a man aged 18 to 29 in good health and CMV-seropositive. CDR3s leave out the opening cysteine and the closing phenylalanine or tryptophan. The order of the fields is CDR3 length, V gene, clone size, CDR3 protein. Clone size is stated in some rows and not others, as once, few, many or a class when expanded.

cdr3_length: 13; v_call: TRBV27; clone_size: once; cdr3_aa: ASSLSRGLVYEQY
cdr3_length: 13; v_call: TRBV9; clone_size: few; cdr3_aa: ASSVQGGFNEKLF
cdr3_length: 10; v_call: TRBV25-1; clone_size: NA; cdr3_aa: ASSPTGIEQY
cdr3_length: 13; v_call: TRBV19; clone_size: NA; cdr3_aa: ARLNRDRDLGEQY
cdr3_length: 10; v_call: TRBV6-1; clone_size: NA; cdr3_aa: ASSEGLNGYT
cdr3_length: 9; v_call: TRBV10-2; clone_size: NA; cdr3_aa: ASSTADTQY
cdr3_length: 9; v_call: TRBV28; clone_size: NA; cdr3_aa: ASLLNTEAF
cdr3_length: 14; v_call: TRBV27; clone_size: NA; cdr3_aa: ASSPTPGSYQETQY
cdr3_length: 15; v_call: TRBV5-4; clone_size: NA; cdr3_aa: ASSLEGQSLAKNIQY
cdr3_length: 15; v_call: TRBV18; clone_size: NA; cdr3_aa: ASSPPAPGLHTDTQY
cdr3_length: 11; v_call: TRBV30; clone_size: NA; cdr3_aa: AWSQGGLTPQH
cdr3_length: 13; v_call: TRBV30; clone_size: NA; cdr3_aa: AWSVLAGGGNEQF
cdr3_length: 11; v_call: TRBV19; clone_size: NA; cdr3_aa: ASSLATGFGYT
cdr3_length: 11; v_call: TRBV28; clone_size: NA; cdr3_aa: ASSGSAPGEAF
cdr3_length: 11; v_call: TRBV6-5; clone_size: NA; cdr3_aa: ASADVGASPLH
cdr3_length: 11; v_call: TRBV6-5; clone_size: NA; cdr3_aa: ATSAGGGYGYT
cdr3_length: 13; v_call: TRBV18; clone_size: NA; cdr3_aa: ASSPYTGGYNEQF
cdr3_length: 15; v_call: TRBV7-9; clone_size: NA; cdr3_aa: ASSLPGLRKGDQPQH
cdr3_length: 15; v_call: TRBV7-9; clone_size: few; cdr3_aa: ASSHAPAGAHYNEQF
cdr3_length: 14; v_call: TRBV7-9; clone_size: NA; cdr3_aa: ASSGPGQGARETQY
cdr3_length: 11; v_call: TRBV7-9; clone_size: NA; cdr3_aa: ASVWGSTDTQY
cdr3_length: 13; v_call: TRBV15; clone_size: NA; cdr3_aa: ATSRDTGGAYEQY
cdr3_length: 13; v_call: TRBV5-1; clone_size: NA; cdr3_aa: ASSLAQGTPYEQY
cdr3_length: 14; v_call: TRBV6-6; clone_size: NA; cdr3_aa: ASSETTGGAYNEQF
cdr3_length: 13; v_call: TRBV6-5; clone_size: NA; cdr3_aa: ASSSHDRGGYGYT
cdr3_length: 15; v_call: TRBV27; clone_size: NA; cdr3_aa: ASSPIAGGPDLDTQY
cdr3_length: 13; v_call: TRBV5-5; clone_size: NA; cdr3_aa: ASSLVGGQGAGYT
cdr3_length: 13; v_call: TRBV21-1; clone_size: NA; cdr3_aa: ASSTRDRANYGYT
cdr3_length: 11; v_call: TRBV6-4; clone_size: NA; cdr3_aa: ASRQYYNSPLH
cdr3_length: 14; v_call: TRBV11-2; clone_size: NA; cdr3_aa: ASRDMGSGRQETQY
cdr3_length: 10; v_call: TRBV29-1; clone_size: NA; cdr3_aa: SAKQGAYEQY
cdr3_length: 11; v_call: TRBV15; clone_size: NA; cdr3_aa: ATSRGGREKLF
cdr3_length: 12; v_call: TRBV7-8; clone_size: NA; cdr3_aa: ASSLSGQSYEQY
cdr3_length: 12; v_call: TRBV9; clone_size: few; cdr3_aa: ASSVGSGPTEAF
cdr3_length: 14; v_call: TRBV6-6; clone_size: few; cdr3_aa: ASSYEGKTVGDGYT
cdr3_length: 14; v_call: TRBV7-6; clone_size: few; cdr3_aa: ASSLASGEIYNEQF
cdr3_length: 13; v_call: TRBV7-2; clone_size: NA; cdr3_aa: ASSLYGHKNEKLF
cdr3_length: 13; v_call: TRBV6-1; clone_size: NA; cdr3_aa: ASSEADDGGYEQY
cdr3_length: 13; v_call: TRBV5-6; clone_size: NA; cdr3_aa: ASSTRQGLDTEAF
cdr3_length: 10; v_call: TRBV7-9; clone_size: NA; cdr3_aa: ASSLETYEQY
cdr3_length: 14; v_call: TRBV5-4; clone_size: NA; cdr3_aa: ASSGLAGAAYNEQF
cdr3_length: 11; v_call: TRBV2; clone_size: NA; cdr3_aa: ASRSRQSYEQY
cdr3_length: 12; v_call: TRBV13; clone_size: NA; cdr3_aa: ASSSERYTDTQY
cdr3_length: 14; v_call: TRBV5-4; clone_size: NA; cdr3_aa: ASSSNPRGGADTQY
cdr3_length: 14; v_call: TRBV28; clone_size: NA; cdr3_aa: ASSNPAGTGNSPLH
cdr3_length: 13; v_call: TRBV5-8; clone_size: NA; cdr3_aa: ASSSQTGFPYEQY
cdr3_length: 12; v_call: TRBV10-3; clone_size: NA; cdr3_aa: ASGQGQINYGYT
cdr3_length: 14; v_call: TRBV15; clone_size: NA; cdr3_aa: ATSRVGQGAASGYT
cdr3_length: 15; v_call: TRBV7-8; clone_size: few; cdr3_aa: ASSPQSIAGGPYEQF
cdr3_length: 11; v_call: TRBV30; clone_size: NA; cdr3_aa: AWSPGTNQPQH
cdr3_length: 12; v_call: TRBV5-5; clone_size: NA; cdr3_aa: ASSSQGAVTEAF
cdr3_length: 15; v_call: TRBV30; clone_size: once; cdr3_aa: AWSDPSGAQGAYGYT
cdr3_length: 13; v_call: TRBV4-1; clone_size: NA; cdr3_aa: ASSQVGTDSYEQY